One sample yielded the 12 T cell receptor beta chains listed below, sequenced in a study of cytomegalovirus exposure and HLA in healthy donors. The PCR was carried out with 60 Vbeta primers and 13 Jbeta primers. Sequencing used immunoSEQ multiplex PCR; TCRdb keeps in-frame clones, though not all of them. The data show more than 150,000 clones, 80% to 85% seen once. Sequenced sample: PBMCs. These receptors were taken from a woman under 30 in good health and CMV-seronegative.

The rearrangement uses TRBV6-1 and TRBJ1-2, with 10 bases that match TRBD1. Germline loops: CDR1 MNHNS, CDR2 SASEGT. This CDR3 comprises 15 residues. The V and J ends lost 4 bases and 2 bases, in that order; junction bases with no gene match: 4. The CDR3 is CASSVMGQGNYGYTF. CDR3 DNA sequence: TGTGCCAGCAGTGTGATGGGACAGGGGAACTATGGCTACACCTTC.

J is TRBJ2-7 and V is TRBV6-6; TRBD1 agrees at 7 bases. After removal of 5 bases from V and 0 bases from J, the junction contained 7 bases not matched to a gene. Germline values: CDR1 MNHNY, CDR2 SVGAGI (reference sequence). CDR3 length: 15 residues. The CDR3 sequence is CASSPQGKSSYEQYF. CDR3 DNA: TGTGCCAGCAGTCCACAGGGGAAAAGCTCCTACGAGCAGTACTTC.

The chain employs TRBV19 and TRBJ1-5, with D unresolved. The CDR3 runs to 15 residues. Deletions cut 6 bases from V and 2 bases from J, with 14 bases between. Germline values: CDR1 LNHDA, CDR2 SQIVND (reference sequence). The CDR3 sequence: CASSWGARGNQPQHF. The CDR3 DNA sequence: TGTGCCAGTAGCTGGGGAGCTAGGGGCAATCAGCCCCAGCATTTT.

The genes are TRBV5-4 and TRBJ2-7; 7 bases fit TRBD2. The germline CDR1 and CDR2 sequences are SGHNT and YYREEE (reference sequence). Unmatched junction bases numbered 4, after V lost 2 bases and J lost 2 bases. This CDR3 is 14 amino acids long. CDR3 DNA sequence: TGTGCCAGCAGCTTTGCGGGGGAGGCCTACGAGCAGTACTTC. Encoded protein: CASSFAGEAYEQYF.

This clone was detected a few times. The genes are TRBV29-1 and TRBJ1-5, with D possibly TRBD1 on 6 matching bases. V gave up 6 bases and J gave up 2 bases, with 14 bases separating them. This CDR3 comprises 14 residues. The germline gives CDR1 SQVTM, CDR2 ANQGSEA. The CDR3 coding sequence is TGCAGCGTCGAGACAGGTAAGGGCAATCAGCCCCAGCATTTT. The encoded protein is CSVETGKGNQPQHF.

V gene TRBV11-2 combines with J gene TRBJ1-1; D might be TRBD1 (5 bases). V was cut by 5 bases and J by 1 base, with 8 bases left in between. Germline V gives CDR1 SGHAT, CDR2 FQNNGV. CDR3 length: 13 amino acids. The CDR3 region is CASSPGGNTEAFF. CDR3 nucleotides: TGTGCCAGCAGCCCGGGGGGGAACACTGAAGCTTTCTTT.

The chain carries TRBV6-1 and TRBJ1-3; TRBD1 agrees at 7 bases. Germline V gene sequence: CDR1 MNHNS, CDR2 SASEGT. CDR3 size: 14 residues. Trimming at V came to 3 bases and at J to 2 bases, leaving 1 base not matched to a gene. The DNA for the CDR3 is TGTGCCAGCAGTGACCAGGGGGCTGGAAACACCATATATTTT. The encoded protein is CASSDQGAGNTIYF.

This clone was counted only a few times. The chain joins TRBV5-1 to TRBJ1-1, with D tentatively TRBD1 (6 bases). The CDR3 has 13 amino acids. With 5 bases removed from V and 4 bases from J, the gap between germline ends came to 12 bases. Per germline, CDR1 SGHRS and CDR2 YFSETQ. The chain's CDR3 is CASSLLTGTEAFF. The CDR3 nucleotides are TGCGCCAGCAGTCTTCTGACAGGCACTGAAGCTTTCTTT.

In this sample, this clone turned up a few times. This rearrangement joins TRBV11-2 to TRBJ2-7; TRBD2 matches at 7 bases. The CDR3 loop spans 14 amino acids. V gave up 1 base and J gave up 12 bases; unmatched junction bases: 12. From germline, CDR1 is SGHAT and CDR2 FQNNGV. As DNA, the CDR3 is TGTGCCAGCAGCTTAGCTCTAGGACTAGATTATCCGTACTTC. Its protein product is CASSLALGLDYPYF.

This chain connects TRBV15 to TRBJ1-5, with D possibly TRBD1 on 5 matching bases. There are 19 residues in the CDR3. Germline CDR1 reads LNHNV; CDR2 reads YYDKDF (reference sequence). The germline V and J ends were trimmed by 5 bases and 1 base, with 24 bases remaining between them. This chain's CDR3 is CATSGSPTGPGISNQPQHF. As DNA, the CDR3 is TGTGCCACCAGCGGAAGCCCCACAGGACCAGGTATAAGCAATCAGCCCCAGCATTTT.

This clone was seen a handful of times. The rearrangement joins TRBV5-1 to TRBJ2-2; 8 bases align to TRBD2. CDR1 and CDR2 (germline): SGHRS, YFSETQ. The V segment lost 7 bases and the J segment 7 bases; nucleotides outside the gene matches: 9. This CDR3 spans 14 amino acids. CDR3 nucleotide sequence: TGCGCCAGCGGGCTAGCGGGTTATGGCGGGGAGCTGTTTTTT. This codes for CASGLAGYGGELFF.

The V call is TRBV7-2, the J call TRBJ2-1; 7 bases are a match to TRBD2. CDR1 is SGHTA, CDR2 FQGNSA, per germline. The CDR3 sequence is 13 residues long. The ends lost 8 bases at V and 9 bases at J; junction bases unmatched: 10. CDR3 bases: TGTGCCAGCTGGGGGGGACTGCGGGCTGAGCAGTTCTTC. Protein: CASWGGLRAEQFF.